This T cell receptor (beta chain) was documented in a study of blood T cell repertoires in COVID-19 (TCRdb year 2020). For the wider study: Samples covering the acute and convalescent phases of COVID-19 were provided by collaborators in the United States, Italy and Spain. Where available, HLA class I and class II types were taken from metadata supplied by the sample provider and were not determined by assay-based typing. The prospective study material was composed of cDNA or gDNA derived from T cells, B-cell-depleted T cells, or PBMCs. The samples were drawn from the first 160 participants of the ongoing ImmuneRACE study and from over a thousand subjects provided by 6 global collaborators. The dataset comprised deeply sampled blood TCRbeta repertoires from subjects exposed to, actively infected with, or recovered from COVID-19. Nearly every sample came with metadata listing a de-identified subject ID, COVID-19 status, age in years and sex. The repertoires were released in a freely available public database meant as a resource for research on the immune response to SARS-CoV-2.

Sequences GTSNPN (CDR1) and SVGIG (CDR2) are obtained from the germline V gene (reference sequence). The CDR3 measures 14 amino acids from cysteine to phenylalanine. Only the CDR3 DNA stays, 42 bases, in frame from base 1. Germline trimming: 0 bases from V, 5 bases from J; junction bases outside gene matches: 3. Regarding this clone: The antigen this receptor binds is unknown. No quality values exist for individual bases; no much larger clone is one base distant.

Collaborating institutions collected whole blood in K2EDTA tubes following their own protocols. For TCRbeta analysis, collaborator samples were shipped as frozen whole blood, as isolated PBMCs, or as DNA extracted from either sample type. General conclusions and limits of the study: The amount of clinical and demographic metadata varied by source and participant and was provided uncurated.

The immunoSEQ Assay, a bias-controlled multiplex PCR, was used to amplify TCRbeta CDR3 regions from genomic DNA. Per the source publication's procedure: Nucleated cell counts per sample were estimated from amplification of reference gene primers within the assay. Sequence reads were collapsed and filtered to measure the absolute abundance of every unique TCRbeta CDR3 rearrangement. For each sample, productive Simpson clonality was calculated as the square root of Simpson's diversity index over productive rearrangements. TCRdb re-hosts the immuneACCESS table, in-frame sequences only. Its copies lack some clones; in the studies checked, an unresolved V gene accounts for under half of them, and the cause for the rest is not known. For V, J and clone size, that table is used; D and trimming come from the DNA. This sample has approximately 32,000 clones in its table, and about 86% of those were observed once. The ten largest clones represent around a quarter of the sample.

The clonotype was recovered from a human donor in a cohort sampled during active COVID-19. The sample was peripheral blood. The sequence is built from TRBV30 and TRBJ1-1; TRBD1 fits 10 bases in the junction. In nucleotides, the sequence is TGTGCCTGGAGTGTCGACAGGGGGCGAACTGAAGCTTTCTTT. Translated, it reads CAWSVDRGRTEAFF.